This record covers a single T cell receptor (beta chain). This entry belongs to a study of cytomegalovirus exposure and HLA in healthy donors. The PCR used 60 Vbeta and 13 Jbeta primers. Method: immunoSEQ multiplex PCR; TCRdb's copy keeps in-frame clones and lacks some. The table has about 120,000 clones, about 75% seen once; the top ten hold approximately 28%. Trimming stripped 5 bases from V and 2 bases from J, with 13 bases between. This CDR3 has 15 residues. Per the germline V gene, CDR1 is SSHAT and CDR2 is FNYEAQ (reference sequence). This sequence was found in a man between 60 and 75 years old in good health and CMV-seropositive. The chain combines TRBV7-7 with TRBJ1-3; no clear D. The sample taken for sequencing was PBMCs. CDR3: CASSPGPAPGNTIYF. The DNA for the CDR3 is TGTGCCAGCAGCCCGGGTCCGGCCCCTGGAAACACCATATATTTT.